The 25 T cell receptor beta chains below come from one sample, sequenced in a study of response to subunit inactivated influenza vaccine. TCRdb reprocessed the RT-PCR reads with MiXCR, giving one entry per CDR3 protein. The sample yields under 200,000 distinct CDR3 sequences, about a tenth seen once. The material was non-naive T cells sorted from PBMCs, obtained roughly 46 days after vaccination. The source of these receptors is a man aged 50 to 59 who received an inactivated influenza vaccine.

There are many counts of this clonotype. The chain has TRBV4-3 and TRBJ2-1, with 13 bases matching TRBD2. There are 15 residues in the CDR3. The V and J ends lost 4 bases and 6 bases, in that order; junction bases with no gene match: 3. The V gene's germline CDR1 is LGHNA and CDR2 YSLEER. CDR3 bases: TGCGCCAGCAGCCCACGGACTAGCGGGGGCAATGAGCAGTTCTTC. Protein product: CASSPRTSGGNEQFF.

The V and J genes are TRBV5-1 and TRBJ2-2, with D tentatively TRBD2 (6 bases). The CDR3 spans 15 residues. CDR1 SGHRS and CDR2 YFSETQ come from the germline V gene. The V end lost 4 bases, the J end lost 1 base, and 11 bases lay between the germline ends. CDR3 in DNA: TGCGCCAGCAGCGTCCCCGGGGGGAACACCGGGGAGCTGTTTTTT. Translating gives CASSVPGGNTGELFF. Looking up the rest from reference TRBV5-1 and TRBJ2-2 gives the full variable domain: KAGVTQTPRYLIKTRGQQVTLSCSPISGHRSVSWYQQTPGQGLQFLFEYFSETQRNKGNFPGRFSGRQFSNSRSEMNVSTLELGDSALYLCASSVPGGNTGELFFGEGSRLTVL.

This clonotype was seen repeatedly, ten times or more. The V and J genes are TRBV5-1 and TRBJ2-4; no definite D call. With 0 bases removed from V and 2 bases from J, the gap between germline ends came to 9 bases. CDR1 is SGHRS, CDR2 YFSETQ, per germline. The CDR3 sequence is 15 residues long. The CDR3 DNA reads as TGCGCCAGCAGCTTGGTGTTAGGACCCAAAAACATTCAGTACTTC. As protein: CASSLVLGPKNIQYF.

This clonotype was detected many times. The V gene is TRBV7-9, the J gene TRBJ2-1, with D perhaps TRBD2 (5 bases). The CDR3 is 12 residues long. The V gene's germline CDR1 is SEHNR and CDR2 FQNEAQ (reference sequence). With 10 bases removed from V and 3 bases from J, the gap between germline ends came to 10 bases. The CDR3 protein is CATRSGYNEQFF. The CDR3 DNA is TGTGCCACGCGGAGCGGCTACAATGAGCAGTTCTTC.

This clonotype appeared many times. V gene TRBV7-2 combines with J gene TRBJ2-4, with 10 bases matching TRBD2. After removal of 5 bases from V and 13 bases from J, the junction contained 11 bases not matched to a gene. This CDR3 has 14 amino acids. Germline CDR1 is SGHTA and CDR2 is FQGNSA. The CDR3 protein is CASSVSGGPGEQYF. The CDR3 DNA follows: TGTGCCAGCAGCGTTAGCGGGGGGCCGGGGGAACAGTACTTC.

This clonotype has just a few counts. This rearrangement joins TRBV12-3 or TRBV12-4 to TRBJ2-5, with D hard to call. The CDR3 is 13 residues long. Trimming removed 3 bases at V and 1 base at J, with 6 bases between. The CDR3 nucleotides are TGTGCCAGCAGTTTTGCCGTCCAAGAGACCCAGTACTTC. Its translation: CASSFAVQETQYF.

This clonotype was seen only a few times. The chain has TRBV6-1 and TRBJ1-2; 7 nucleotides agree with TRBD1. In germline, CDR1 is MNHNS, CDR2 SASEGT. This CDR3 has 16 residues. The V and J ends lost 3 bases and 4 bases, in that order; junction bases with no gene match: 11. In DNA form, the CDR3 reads TGTGCCAGCAGTGAGGTCTCTCCCGGGACAGCCTATGGCTACACCTTC. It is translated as CASSEVSPGTAYGYTF.

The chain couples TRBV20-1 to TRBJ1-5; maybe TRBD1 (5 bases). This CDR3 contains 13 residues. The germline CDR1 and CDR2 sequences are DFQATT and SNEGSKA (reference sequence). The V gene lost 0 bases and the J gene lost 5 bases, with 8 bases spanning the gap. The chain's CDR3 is CSARDEGDQPQHF. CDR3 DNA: TGCAGTGCTAGAGATGAAGGGGATCAGCCCCAGCATTTT.

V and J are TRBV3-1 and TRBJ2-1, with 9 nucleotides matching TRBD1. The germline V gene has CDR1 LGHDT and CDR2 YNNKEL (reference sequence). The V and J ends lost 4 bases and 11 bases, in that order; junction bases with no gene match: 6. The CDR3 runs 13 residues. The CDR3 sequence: CASSPGQGGKQFF. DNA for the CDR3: TGTGCCAGCAGCCCGGGACAGGGAGGGAAGCAGTTCTTC.

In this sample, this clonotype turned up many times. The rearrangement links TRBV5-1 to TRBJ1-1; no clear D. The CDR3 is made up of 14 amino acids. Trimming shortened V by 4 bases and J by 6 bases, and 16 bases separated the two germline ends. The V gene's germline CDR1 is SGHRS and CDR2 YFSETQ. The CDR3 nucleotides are TGCGCCAGCAGCGCTGGACTCCGTGAACCTGAAGCTTTCTTT. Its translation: CASSAGLREPEAFF. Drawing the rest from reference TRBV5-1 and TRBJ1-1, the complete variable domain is KAGVTQTPRYLIKTRGQQVTLSCSPISGHRSVSWYQQTPGQGLQFLFEYFSETQRNKGNFPGRFSGRQFSNSRSEMNVSTLELGDSALYLCASSAGLREPEAFFGQGTRLTVV.

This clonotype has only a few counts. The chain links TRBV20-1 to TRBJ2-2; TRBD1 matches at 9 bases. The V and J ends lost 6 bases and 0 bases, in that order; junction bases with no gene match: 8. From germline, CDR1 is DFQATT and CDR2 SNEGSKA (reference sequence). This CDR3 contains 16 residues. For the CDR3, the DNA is TGCAGTGCACCCGACAGGGGGGCATCGAACACCGGGGAGCTGTTTTTT. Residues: CSAPDRGASNTGELFF.

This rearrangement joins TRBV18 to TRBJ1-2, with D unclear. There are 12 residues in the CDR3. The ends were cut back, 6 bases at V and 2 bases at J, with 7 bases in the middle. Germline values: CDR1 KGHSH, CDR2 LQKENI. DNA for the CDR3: TGTGCCAGCTCCGGAGGGAACTATGGCTACACCTTC. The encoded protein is CASSGGNYGYTF.

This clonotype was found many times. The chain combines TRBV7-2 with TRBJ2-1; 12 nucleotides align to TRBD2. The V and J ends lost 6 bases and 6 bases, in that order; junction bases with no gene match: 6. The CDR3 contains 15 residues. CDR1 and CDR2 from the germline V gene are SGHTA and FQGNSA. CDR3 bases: TGTGCCAGCAGTAAACTAGCGGGGGGAATCAATGAGCAGTTCTTC. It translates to CASSKLAGGINEQFF. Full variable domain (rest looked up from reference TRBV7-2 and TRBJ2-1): GAGVSQSPSNKVTEKGKDVELRCDPISGHTALYWYRQSLGQGLEFLIYFQGNSAPDKSGLPSDRFSAERTGGSVSTLTIQRTQQEDSAVYLCASSKLAGGINEQFFGPGTRLTVL.

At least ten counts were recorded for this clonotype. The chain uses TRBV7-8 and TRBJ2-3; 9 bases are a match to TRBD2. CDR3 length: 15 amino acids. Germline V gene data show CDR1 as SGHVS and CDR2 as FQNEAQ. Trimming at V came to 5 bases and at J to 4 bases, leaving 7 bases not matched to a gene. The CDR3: CASSSRTSAPDTQYF. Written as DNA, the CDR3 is TGTGCCAGCAGCAGCCGGACTAGCGCGCCAGATACGCAGTATTTT.

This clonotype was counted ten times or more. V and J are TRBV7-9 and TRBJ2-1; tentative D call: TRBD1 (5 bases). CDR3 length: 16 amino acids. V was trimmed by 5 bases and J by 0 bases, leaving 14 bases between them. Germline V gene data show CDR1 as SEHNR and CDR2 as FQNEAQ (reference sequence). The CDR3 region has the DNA TGTGCCAGCAGCCCATCAGGGTTGAGCTCCTACAATGAGCAGTTCTTC. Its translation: CASSPSGLSSYNEQFF.

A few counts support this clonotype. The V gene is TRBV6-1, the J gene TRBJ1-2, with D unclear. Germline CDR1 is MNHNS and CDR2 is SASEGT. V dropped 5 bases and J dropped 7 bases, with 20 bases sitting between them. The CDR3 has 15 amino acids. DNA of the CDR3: TGTGCCAGCAGTCCGGCTTTGAAGCTTTCCTCTGGCTACACCTTC. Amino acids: CASSPALKLSSGYTF.

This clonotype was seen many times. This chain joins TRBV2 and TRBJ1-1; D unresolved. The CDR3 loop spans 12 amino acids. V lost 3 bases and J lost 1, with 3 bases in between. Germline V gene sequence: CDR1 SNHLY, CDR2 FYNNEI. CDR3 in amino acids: CASSDWNTEAFF. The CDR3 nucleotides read TGTGCCAGCAGTGATTGGAACACTGAAGCTTTCTTT.

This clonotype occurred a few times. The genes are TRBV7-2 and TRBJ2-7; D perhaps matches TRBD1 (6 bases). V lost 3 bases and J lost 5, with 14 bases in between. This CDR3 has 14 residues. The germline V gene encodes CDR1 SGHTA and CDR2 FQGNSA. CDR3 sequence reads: CASSLLRGSHEQYF. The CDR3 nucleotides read TGTGCCAGCAGCTTGCTCAGGGGATCCCACGAGCAGTACTTC.

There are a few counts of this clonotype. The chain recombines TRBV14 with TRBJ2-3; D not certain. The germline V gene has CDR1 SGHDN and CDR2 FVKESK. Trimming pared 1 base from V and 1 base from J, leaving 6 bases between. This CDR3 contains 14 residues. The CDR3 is CASSQAVGTDTQYF. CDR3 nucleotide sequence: TGTGCCAGCAGCCAAGCTGTTGGCACAGATACGCAGTATTTT.

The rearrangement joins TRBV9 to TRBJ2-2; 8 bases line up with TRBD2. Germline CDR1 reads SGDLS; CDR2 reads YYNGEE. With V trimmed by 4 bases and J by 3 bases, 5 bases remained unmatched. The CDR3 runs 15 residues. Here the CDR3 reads CASSLSGGDTGELFF. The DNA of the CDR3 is TGTGCCAGCAGCTTAAGCGGGGGAGACACCGGGGAGCTGTTTTTT. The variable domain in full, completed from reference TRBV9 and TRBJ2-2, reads DSGVTQTPKHLITATGQRVTLRCSPRSGDLSVYWYQQSLDQGLQFLIQYYNGEERAKGNILERFSAQQFPDLHSELNLSSLELGDSALYFCASSLSGGDTGELFFGEGSRLTVL.

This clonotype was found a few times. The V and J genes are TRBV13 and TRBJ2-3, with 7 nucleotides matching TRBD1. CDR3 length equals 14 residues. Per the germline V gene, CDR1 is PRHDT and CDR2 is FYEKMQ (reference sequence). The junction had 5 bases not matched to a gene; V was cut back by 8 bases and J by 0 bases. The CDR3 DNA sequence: TGTGCCAGCGCATACAGGGGTAGCACAGATACGCAGTATTTT. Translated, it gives CASAYRGSTDTQYF.

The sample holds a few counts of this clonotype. CDR3: CASSLSDSGGYEQYF. The DNA for the CDR3 is TGTGCCAGCAGCCTTTCCGACTCAGGAGGGTACGAGCAGTACTTC. V usage is TRBV11-2 and J usage is TRBJ2-7; D is possibly TRBD2 (6 bases). V gave up 5 bases and J gave up 4 bases, with 18 bases separating them. Germline assignment: CDR1 SGHAT and CDR2 FQNNGV. The CDR3 is 15 residues long.

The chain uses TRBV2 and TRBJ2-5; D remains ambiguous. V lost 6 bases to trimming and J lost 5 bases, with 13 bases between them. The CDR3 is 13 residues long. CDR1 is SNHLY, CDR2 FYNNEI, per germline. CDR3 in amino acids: CASSRTGVETQYF. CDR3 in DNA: TGTGCCAGCAGCCGGACGGGCGTGGAGACCCAGTACTTC.

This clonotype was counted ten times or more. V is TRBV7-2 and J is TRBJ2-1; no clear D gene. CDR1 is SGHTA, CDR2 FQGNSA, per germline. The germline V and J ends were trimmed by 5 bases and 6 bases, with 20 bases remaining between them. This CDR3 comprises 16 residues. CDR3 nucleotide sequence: TGTGCCAGCAGCCCCGCTGGCGTTTCGCCGGCCAATGAGCAGTTCTTC. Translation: CASSPAGVSPANEQFF.

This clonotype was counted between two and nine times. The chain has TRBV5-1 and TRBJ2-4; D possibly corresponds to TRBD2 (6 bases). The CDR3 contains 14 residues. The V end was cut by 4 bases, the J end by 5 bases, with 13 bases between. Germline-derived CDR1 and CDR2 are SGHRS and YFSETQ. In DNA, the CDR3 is TGCGCCAGCAGCGTGGGACTTATAGAAAACATTCAGTACTTC. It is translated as CASSVGLIENIQYF.